This is a list of T cell receptor beta chains from one sample in a study of early T cells in non-severe SARS-CoV-2 infection. TCRdb re-called the 5' RACE reads with MiXCR, one entry per CDR3 protein. The sample shows fewer than 65,000 distinct CDR3 sequences, about a tenth of them seen only once. Sequencing was done on a sample of whole blood. Receptor source: an adult who was a healthcare worker with PCR-confirmed SARS-CoV-2 infection or an uninfected control (not recorded which). Each CDR3 is given with its conserved first and last residue. Fields, in order: V gene, clone size, CDR3 protein. Not all rows give a size; the values are once, few, many and, for expanded clones, a class.

v_gene: TRBV4-1; abundance: .; CDR3aa: CASSHSLAANTGELFF
v_gene: TRBV14; abundance: .; CDR3aa: CASSQWRGSYNEQFF
v_gene: TRBV5-1; abundance: .; CDR3aa: CASSLARETGELFF
v_gene: TRBV11-2; abundance: .; CDR3aa: CASSSQGYNTEAFF
v_gene: TRBV10-2; abundance: .; CDR3aa: CASSASGATGELFF
v_gene: TRBV3-1; abundance: .; CDR3aa: CASSQGPGLAGVTFQFF
v_gene: TRBV7-9; abundance: many; CDR3aa: CASSPPYIGGEETQYF
v_gene: TRBV4-1; abundance: few; CDR3aa: CASSQGTGQLRGYTF
v_gene: TRBV24-1; abundance: few; CDR3aa: CATSDPSANNEQFF
v_gene: TRBV5-1; abundance: .; CDR3aa: CASYEGAFTDTQYF
v_gene: TRBV6-1; abundance: .; CDR3aa: CASSRQGGGELFF
v_gene: TRBV11-3; abundance: few; CDR3aa: CASSLGRGDHNEQFF
v_gene: TRBV7-2; abundance: many; CDR3aa: CASSSPLVGVREKLFF
v_gene: TRBV19; abundance: many; CDR3aa: CASSFALGRDTGELFF
v_gene: TRBV7-9; abundance: many; CDR3aa: CASSSRPAGAETQYF
v_gene: TRBV20-1; abundance: few; CDR3aa: CSASRGQGETQYF
v_gene: TRBV12-3/TRBV12-4; abundance: .; CDR3aa: CASSFEGNLDQPQHF
v_gene: TRBV4-1; abundance: many; CDR3aa: CASSLGQGENQPQHF
v_gene: TRBV5-1; abundance: many; CDR3aa: CASSPRGHEQYF
v_gene: TRBV2; abundance: .; CDR3aa: CASNQGDEQYF
v_gene: TRBV5-6; abundance: few; CDR3aa: CASSRGQESTYF
v_gene: TRBV7-9; abundance: few; CDR3aa: CASGEGNQPQHF
v_gene: TRBV7-9; abundance: few; CDR3aa: CASSLTTGGQYF
v_gene: TRBV27; abundance: many; CDR3aa: CASSRTVNTGELFF
v_gene: TRBV4-2; abundance: .; CDR3aa: CASSQRTEAEAFF
v_gene: TRBV5-1; abundance: .; CDR3aa: CASSPTGFQETQYF
v_gene: TRBV4-1; abundance: .; CDR3aa: CASSQGTPPIQYEQYF
v_gene: TRBV12-3/TRBV12-4; abundance: many; CDR3aa: CASSRGGEATNTIYF
v_gene: TRBV4-1; abundance: many; CDR3aa: CASSQMGEGSSPLHF
v_gene: TRBV18; abundance: many; CDR3aa: CASSFLRDGTDTQYF
v_gene: TRBV10-2; abundance: .; CDR3aa: CASIGFGELFF
v_gene: TRBV12-3/TRBV12-4; abundance: .; CDR3aa: CASKKDRVYTGELFF
v_gene: TRBV13; abundance: medium-sized; CDR3aa: CASSLRVGEEEETQYF
v_gene: TRBV18; abundance: few; CDR3aa: CASSSGVGSYEQYF
v_gene: TRBV20-1; abundance: few; CDR3aa: CSASRGNTEAFF
v_gene: TRBV27; abundance: many; CDR3aa: CASRPGGPGNEQFF
v_gene: TRBV14; abundance: few; CDR3aa: CASSQENSDTQYF
v_gene: TRBV7-3; abundance: many; CDR3aa: CASRPQGAHTEAFF
v_gene: TRBV12-3/TRBV12-4; abundance: .; CDR3aa: CASHALSGANVLTF
v_gene: TRBV4-1; abundance: few; CDR3aa: CASSRFSGGVSYEQYF
v_gene: TRBV3-1; abundance: .; CDR3aa: CASGNPSTDTQYF
v_gene: TRBV7-9; abundance: few; CDR3aa: CASSLSQDLSRYGYTF
v_gene: TRBV5-4; abundance: many; CDR3aa: CASSTTFTTGELFF
v_gene: TRBV30; abundance: many; CDR3aa: CAWSVRGNYGYTF
v_gene: TRBV30; abundance: .; CDR3aa: CAWSDATDTQYF
v_gene: TRBV12-3/TRBV12-4; abundance: .; CDR3aa: CASLGGGEAFF
v_gene: TRBV20-1; abundance: few; CDR3aa: CSASAGGSTGELFF
v_gene: TRBV5-5; abundance: .; CDR3aa: CASSLGQSSLSYGYTF
v_gene: TRBV12-3/TRBV12-4; abundance: many; CDR3aa: CASSFQGAGTEAFF
v_gene: TRBV2; abundance: many; CDR3aa: CASSRQAGEAFF
v_gene: TRBV7-6; abundance: .; CDR3aa: CASSPETGVQETQYF
v_gene: TRBV5-1; abundance: many; CDR3aa: CASSSDTLRGYTF
v_gene: TRBV6-6; abundance: few; CDR3aa: CASSDGGRGNTGELFF
v_gene: TRBV27; abundance: few; CDR3aa: CASSFSNRYEQYF